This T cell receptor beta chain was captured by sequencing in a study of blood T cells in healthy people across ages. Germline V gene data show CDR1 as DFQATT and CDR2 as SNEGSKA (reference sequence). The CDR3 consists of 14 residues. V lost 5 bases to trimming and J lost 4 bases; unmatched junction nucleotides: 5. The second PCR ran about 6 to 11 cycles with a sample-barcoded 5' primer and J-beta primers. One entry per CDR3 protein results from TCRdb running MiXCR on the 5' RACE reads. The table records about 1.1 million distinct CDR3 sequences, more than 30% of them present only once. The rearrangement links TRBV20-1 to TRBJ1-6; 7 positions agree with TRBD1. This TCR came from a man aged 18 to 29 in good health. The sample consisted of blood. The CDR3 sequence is CSAGGGSYNSPLHF. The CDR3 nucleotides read TGCAGTGCTGGAGGGGGCTCTTATAATTCACCCCTCCACTTT.